Following are 12 T cell receptor beta chains from one sample sequenced in a study of blood T cell repertoires in COVID-19. Assay: immunoSEQ multiplex PCR; the TCRdb copy retains only in-frame clones and omits some. Altogether some 210,000 clones are present, around 80% being singletons, with the ten largest covering about 12%. Source material: peripheral blood. These receptors all stem from a woman in her 40s with acute or convalescent COVID-19.

CDR3 loop: CASSEHTEAFF. CDR3 bases: TGTGCCAGCAGCGAGCACACTGAAGCTTTCTTT. The chain employs TRBV7-8 and TRBJ1-1; D gene uncertain. Germline V gene sequence: CDR1 SGHVS, CDR2 FQNEAQ. V was shortened by 5 bases and J by 3 bases, with 4 bases between the two germline ends. This CDR3 is 11 amino acids long.

This clone was detected only a few times. The rearrangement joins TRBV12-3 or TRBV12-4 to TRBJ2-7; D remains unclear. V shed 5 bases and J shed 6 bases, with 14 bases lying between them. The CDR3 contains 13 residues. CDR3: CASSPVEAAEQYF. As DNA, the CDR3 is TGTGCCAGCAGTCCGGTAGAGGCGGCCGAGCAGTACTTC.

A few counts support this clone. The chain has TRBV2 and TRBJ2-2; D ambiguous. Germline loops: CDR1 SNHLY, CDR2 FYNNEI. The CDR3 loop spans 14 amino acids. With 5 bases removed from V and 2 bases from J, the gap between germline ends came to 9 bases. The CDR3 reads CASSLRPNTGELFF. The CDR3 region has the DNA TGTGCCAGCAGTCTCAGGCCCAACACCGGGGAGCTGTTTTTT.

V gene TRBV4-3 combines with J gene TRBJ1-1, with 8 bases aligning to TRBD1. Germline values: CDR1 LGHNA, CDR2 YSLEER. Trimming removed 3 bases from V and 5 bases from J; junction bases left unmatched: 11. This CDR3 has 16 amino acids. CDR3 bases: TGCGCCAGCAGCCACGCCTTTAGGACAGGGTTTACTGAAGCTTTCTTT. Translating it yields CASSHAFRTGFTEAFF.

This clone came up a few times. V is TRBV12-3 or TRBV12-4 and J is TRBJ2-7, with a weak D call TRBD1 (6 bases). Trimming cost V 5 bases and J 5 bases, with 7 bases left between them. The CDR3 has 11 amino acids. Here the CDR3 reads CASSPGDEQYF. The CDR3 coding sequence is TGTGCCAGCAGTCCAGGGGACGAGCAGTACTTC.

This chain uses TRBV2 with TRBJ1-2; D may be TRBD1 (5 bases). With 3 bases removed from V and 6 bases from J, the gap between germline ends came to 11 bases. The CDR3 runs to 13 residues. The germline V gene has CDR1 SNHLY and CDR2 FYNNEI. The CDR3 is CASSEGGLHGYTF. In DNA, the CDR3 is TGTGCCAGCAGTGAGGGGGGTCTACATGGCTACACCTTC.

The chain links TRBV19 to TRBJ1-5; D not resolved. Trimming stripped 6 bases from V and 4 bases from J, with 10 bases between. CDR3 size: 13 residues. Looked up from germline, CDR1 is LNHDA and CDR2 is SQIVND (reference sequence). For the CDR3, the DNA is TGTGCCAGTAGCAGAATCCCAAATCAGCCCCAGCATTTT. This codes for CASSRIPNQPQHF.

This chain links TRBV6-5 with TRBJ2-3; possibly TRBD2 for D (6 bases). Germline V gene lookup returns CDR1 MNHEY and CDR2 SVGAGI. The CDR3 is made up of 14 amino acids. The V and J ends lost 6 bases and 2 bases respectively, with 12 bases between them. CDR3 region: CASSRTKNTDTQYF. DNA of the CDR3: TGTGCCAGCAGCCGGACTAAAAACACAGATACGCAGTATTTT.

V and J are TRBV2 and TRBJ2-1, with D tentatively TRBD1 (6 bases). Trimming left V 6 bases short and J 10 bases short, with 19 bases between. Germline V CDR1 and CDR2: SNHLY, FYNNEI. CDR3 size: 14 residues. CDR3 residues: CASRIQGGLWEQFF. Written as DNA, the CDR3 is TGTGCCAGCAGAATACAGGGCGGCCTGTGGGAGCAGTTCTTC.

This clone was detected only a few times. J is TRBJ1-6 and V is TRBV5-4, with TRBD1 matching 7 bases. The CDR3 is 14 amino acids. The germline gives CDR1 SGHNT, CDR2 YYREEE (reference sequence). J was trimmed by 3 bases and V by 5 bases; bases with no gene match: 2. Here the CDR3 reads CASRGQLYNSPLHF. CDR3 nucleotides: TGTGCCAGCAGGGGACAGCTCTATAATTCACCCCTCCACTTT.

The chain is built from TRBV7-6 and TRBJ2-5, with 8 bases that match TRBD2. The CDR3 runs to 15 residues. V was pared by 2 bases and J by 2 bases, with 4 bases of the junction left unmatched. From germline, CDR1 is SGHVS and CDR2 FNYEAQ. DNA for the CDR3: TGTGCCAGCAGCTTAACACTAGCGGCTCAAGAGACCCAGTACTTC. This gives the protein CASSLTLAAQETQYF.

This clone is a singleton in its sample. A junction end diverges from the germline sequence, so it may reflect a read error. DNA for the CDR3: TGTGCCAGCAGCGTAGAGTCACGCGGCCGGACAGCGGACTTC. This sequence encodes CASSVESRGRTADF. V is TRBV9 and J is TRBJ2-7; perhaps TRBD1 as D (6 bases). CDR1 is SGDLS, CDR2 YYNGEE, per germline. The CDR3 consists of 14 residues.